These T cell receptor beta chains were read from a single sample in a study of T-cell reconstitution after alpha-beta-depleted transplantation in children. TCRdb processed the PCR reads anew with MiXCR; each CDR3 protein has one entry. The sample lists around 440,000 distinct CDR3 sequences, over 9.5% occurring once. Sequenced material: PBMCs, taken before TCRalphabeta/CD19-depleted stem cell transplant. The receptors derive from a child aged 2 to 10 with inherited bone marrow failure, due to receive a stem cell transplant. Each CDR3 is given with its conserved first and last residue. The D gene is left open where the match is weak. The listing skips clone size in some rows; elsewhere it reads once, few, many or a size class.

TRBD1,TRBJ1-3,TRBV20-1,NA,TGCAGTGCTAAGCGGGACAGGGGCCTTGGAAACACCATATATTTT,CSAKRDRGLGNTIYF
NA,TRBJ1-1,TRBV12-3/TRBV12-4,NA,TGTGCCAGCAGTTTGGGTGGACGGAACACTGACGCTTTCTTT,CASSLGGRNTDAFF
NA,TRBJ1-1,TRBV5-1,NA,TGCGCCAGCGGGGACCAAGAGAACACTGAAGCTTTCTTT,CASGDQENTEAFF
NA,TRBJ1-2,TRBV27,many,TGTGCCAGCAGCCGGGTCCCCAGGGGAGGCTACACCTTC,CASSRVPRGGYTF
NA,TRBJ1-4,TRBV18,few,TGTGCCAGCTCACCACGCGGAGGGTATGAAAAACTGTTTTTT,CASSPRGGYEKLFF
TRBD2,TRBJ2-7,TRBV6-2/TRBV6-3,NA,TGTGCCAGCGAAGGACTAGCGGAGGGGGCCTACGAGCAGTACTTC,CASEGLAEGAYEQYF
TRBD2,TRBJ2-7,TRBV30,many,TGTGCCTGGAGAGGGAGGGACGCCTACGAGCAGTACTTC,CAWRGRDAYEQYF
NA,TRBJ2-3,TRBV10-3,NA,TGTGCCATCAGTGAGGGTACTAGAGATACGCAGTATTTT,CAISEGTRDTQYF
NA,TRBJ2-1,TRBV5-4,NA,TGTGCCAGCAGCTTGGACAGAGGCGACAATGAGCAGTTCTTC,CASSLDRGDNEQFF
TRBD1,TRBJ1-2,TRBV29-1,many,TGCAGCGTTCCGGGACAGGGAGTCGATGGCTACACCTTC,CSVPGQGVDGYTF
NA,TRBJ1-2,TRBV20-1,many,TGCAGTGCTAGTGCAAAGGGGAGGGACTATGGCTACACCTTC,CSASAKGRDYGYTF
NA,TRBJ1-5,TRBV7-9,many,TGTGCCAGCAGCTTTGGGCCTCCTTATAGCAATCAGCCCCAGCATTTT,CASSFGPPYSNQPQHF
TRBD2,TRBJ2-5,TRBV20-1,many,TGCAGTGCTGTAGTACTACTTGGGACTACCCAAGAGACCCAGTACTTC,CSAVVLLGTTQETQYF
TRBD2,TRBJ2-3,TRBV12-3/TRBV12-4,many,TGTGCCAGCAGCCCCATTGACGGGAGGGCCAGCACGCAGTATTTT,CASSPIDGRASTQYF
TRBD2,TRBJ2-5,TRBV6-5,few,TGTGCCAGCAGTTACGGAGCGGGAGGGAGGGAGACCCAGTACTTC,CASSYGAGGRETQYF
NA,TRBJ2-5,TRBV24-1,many,TGTGCCACCAGTGAGCTAGAGACCCAGTACTTC,CATSELETQYF
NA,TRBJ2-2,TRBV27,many,TGTGCCAGCAGTTTATCGTATCGCGGGGAGCTGTTTTTT,CASSLSYRGELFF
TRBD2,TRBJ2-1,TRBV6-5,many,TGTGCCAGCAGTTATGACAGGGGACTAGCGGGAGAGGTGAATGAGCAGTTCTTC,CASSYDRGLAGEVNEQFF
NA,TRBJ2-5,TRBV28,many,TGTGCCAGCAGTCGCCGGGGGCTACTGTACCAAGAGACCCAGTACTTC,CASSRRGLLYQETQYF
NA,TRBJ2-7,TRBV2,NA,TGTGCCAGCTTTCTTGGGCTGGGCTACGAGCAGTACTTC,CASFLGLGYEQYF
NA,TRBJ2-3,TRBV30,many,TGTGCCTGGAGTGGGGGACAAACAGATACGCAGTATTTT,CAWSGGQTDTQYF
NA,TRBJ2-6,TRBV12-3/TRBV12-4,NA,TGTGCCAGCAGTTTAGTTACGGGGGGCGCAGGGGCCAACGTCCTGACTTTC,CASSLVTGGAGANVLTF
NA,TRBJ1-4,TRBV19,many,TGTGCCAGTGCCGCACAGGGTTTTGGCGAAAAACTGTTTTTT,CASAAQGFGEKLFF
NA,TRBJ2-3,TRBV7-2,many,TGTGCCAGCAGCTTAATGAGGAGGGAGGCAGATACGCAGTATTTT,CASSLMRREADTQYF
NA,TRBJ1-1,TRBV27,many,TGTGCCAGCAGTTTCGGGGGCGTGAACACTGAAGCTTTCTTT,CASSFGGVNTEAFF